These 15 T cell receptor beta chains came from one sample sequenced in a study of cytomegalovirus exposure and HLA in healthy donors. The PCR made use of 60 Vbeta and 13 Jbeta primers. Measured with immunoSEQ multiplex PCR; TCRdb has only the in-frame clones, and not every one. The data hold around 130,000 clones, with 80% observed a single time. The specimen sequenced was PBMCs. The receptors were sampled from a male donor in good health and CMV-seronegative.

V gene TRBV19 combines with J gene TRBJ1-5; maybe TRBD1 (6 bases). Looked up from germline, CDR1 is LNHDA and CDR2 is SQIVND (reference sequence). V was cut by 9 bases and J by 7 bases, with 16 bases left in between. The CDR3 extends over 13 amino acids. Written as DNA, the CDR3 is TGTGCCAGCAAGACCCCAGGGGACCAGCCCCAGCATTTT. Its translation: CASKTPGDQPQHF.

This CDR3 is CASSPQGGPSNEQFF. CDR3 nucleotides: TGTGCCAGCAGCCCCCAAGGGGGTCCCTCCAATGAGCAGTTCTTC. This sequence joins TRBV9 and TRBJ2-1; a possible D gene is TRBD1 (6 bases). Germline assignment: CDR1 SGDLS and CDR2 YYNGEE. The length of the CDR3 is 15 residues. The ends were cut back, 4 bases at V and 6 bases at J, with 17 bases in the middle.

The CDR3 bases are TGTGCCAGCAGTGAAGGAAAGGGGGCAGTGGGCTATGGCTACACCTTC. Amino acids: CASSEGKGAVGYGYTF. The V gene is TRBV2, the J gene TRBJ1-2; 7 bases match TRBD1. The CDR3 extends over 16 amino acids. V trimming: 1 base; J trimming: 4 bases; junction bases outside the gene matches: 9. The germline gives CDR1 SNHLY, CDR2 FYNNEI.

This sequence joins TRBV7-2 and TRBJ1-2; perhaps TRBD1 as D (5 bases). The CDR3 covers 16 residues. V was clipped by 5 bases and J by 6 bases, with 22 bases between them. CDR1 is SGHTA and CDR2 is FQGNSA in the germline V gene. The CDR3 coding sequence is TGTGCCAGCAGCCTCCCCGGGGGGGACTCACGAAATGGCTACACCTTC. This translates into CASSLPGGDSRNGYTF.

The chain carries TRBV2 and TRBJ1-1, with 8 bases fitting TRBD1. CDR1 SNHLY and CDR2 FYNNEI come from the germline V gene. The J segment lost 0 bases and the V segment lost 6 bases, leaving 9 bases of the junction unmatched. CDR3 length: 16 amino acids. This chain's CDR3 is CASRALDRGLNTEAFF. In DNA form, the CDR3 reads TGTGCCAGCAGAGCCCTTGACAGGGGACTGAACACTGAAGCTTTCTTT.

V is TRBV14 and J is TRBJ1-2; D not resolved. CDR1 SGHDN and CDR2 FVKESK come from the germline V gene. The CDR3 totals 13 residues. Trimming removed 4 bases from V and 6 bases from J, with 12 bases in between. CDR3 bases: TGTGCCAGCAGCCTCGCTGGGCGTCATGGCTACACCTTC. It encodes CASSLAGRHGYTF.

CDR3 in amino acids: CATSRVARGTEAFF. The CDR3 region has the DNA TGTGCCACCAGCAGAGTGGCCAGGGGAACTGAAGCTTTCTTT. This sequence joins TRBV15 and TRBJ1-1, with D maybe TRBD1 (6 bases). CDR3 length: 14 amino acids. Germline V gives CDR1 LNHNV, CDR2 YYDKDF (reference sequence). With 1 base removed from V and 5 bases from J, the gap between germline ends came to 11 bases.

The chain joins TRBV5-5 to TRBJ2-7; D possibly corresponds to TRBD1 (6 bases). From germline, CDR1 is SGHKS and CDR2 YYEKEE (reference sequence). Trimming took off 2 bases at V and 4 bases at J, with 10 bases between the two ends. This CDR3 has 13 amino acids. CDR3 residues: CASSFDRRYEQYF. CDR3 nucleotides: TGTGCCAGCAGCTTCGACAGGAGGTACGAGCAGTACTTC. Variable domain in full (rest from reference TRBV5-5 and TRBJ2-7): DAGVTQSPTHLIKTRGQQVTLRCSPISGHKSVSWYQQVLGQGPQFIFQYYEKEERGRGNFPDRFSARQFPNYSSELNVNALLLGDSALYLCASSFDRRYEQYFGPGTRLTVT.

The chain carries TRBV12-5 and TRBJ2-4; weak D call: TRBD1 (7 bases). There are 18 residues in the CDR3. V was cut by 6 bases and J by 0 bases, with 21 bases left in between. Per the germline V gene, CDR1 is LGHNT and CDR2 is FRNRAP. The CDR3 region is CASGAGQSAVVAKNIQYF. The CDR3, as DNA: TGTGCTAGTGGCGCGGGACAGTCGGCCGTAGTAGCCAAAAACATTCAGTACTTC.

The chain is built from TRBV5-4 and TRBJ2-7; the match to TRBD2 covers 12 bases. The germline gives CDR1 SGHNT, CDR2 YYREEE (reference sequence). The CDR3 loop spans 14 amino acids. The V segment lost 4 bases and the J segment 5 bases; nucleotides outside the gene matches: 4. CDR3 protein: CASSAGLAGHEQYF. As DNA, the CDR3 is TGTGCCAGCAGCGCTGGACTAGCGGGACACGAGCAGTACTTC.

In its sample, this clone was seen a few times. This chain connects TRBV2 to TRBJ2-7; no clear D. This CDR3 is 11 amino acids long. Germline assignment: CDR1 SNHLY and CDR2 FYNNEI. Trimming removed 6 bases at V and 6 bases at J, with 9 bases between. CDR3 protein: CASRALGEQYF. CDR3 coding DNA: TGTGCCAGCAGGGCTCTTGGCGAGCAGTACTTC. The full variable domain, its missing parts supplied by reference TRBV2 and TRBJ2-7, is EPEVTQTPSHQVTQMGQEVILRCVPISNHLYFYWYRQILGQKVEFLVSFYNNEISEKSEIFDDQFSVERPDGSNFTLKIRSTKLEDSAMYFCASRALGEQYFGPGTRLTVT.

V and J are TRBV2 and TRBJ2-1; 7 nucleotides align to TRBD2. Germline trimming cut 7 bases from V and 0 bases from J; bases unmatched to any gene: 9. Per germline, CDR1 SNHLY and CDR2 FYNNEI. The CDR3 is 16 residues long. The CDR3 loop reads CASIRSRGSSYNEQFF. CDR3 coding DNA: TGTGCCAGCATACGAAGTCGCGGGAGCTCCTACAATGAGCAGTTCTTC. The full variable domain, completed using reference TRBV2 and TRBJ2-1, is EPEVTQTPSHQVTQMGQEVILRCVPISNHLYFYWYRQILGQKVEFLVSFYNNEISEKSEIFDDQFSVERPDGSNFTLKIRSTKLEDSAMYFCASIRSRGSSYNEQFFGPGTRLTVL.

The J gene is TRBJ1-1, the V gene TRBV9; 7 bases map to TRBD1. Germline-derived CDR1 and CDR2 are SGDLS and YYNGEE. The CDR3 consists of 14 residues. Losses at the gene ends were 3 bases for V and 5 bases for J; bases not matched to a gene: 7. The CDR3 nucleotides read TGTGCCAGCAGCGCTCAGACAGGGAGGACTGAAGCTTTCTTT. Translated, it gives CASSAQTGRTEAFF.

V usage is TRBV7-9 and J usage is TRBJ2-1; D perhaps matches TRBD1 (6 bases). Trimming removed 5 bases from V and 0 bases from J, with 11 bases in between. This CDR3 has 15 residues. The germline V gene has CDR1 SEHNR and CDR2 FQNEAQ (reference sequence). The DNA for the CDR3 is TGTGCCAGCAGCCTCCAGGACAGCTCCTACAATGAGCAGTTCTTC. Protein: CASSLQDSSYNEQFF.

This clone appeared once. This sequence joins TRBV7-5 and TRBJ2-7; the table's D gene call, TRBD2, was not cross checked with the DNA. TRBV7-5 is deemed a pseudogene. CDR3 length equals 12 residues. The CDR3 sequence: CVRSTIRGEQYF. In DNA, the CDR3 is TGTGTCAGAAGCACCATCCGCGGCGAGCAGTACTTC.